A single sample is the source of the 30 T cell receptor beta chains below, sequenced in a study of blood T cells in healthy people across ages (dated by TCRdb to between 2014 and 2016). Library generation was performed with 5' RACE. Sequencer: Illumina HiSeq 2500. A second PCR of about 7 to 12 cycles was run with a J-beta primer mix and a sample-barcoded 5' primer. TCRdb applied fastp at Q25 and MiXCR to the public reads, then kept only in-frame beta chains. A single entry per CDR3 protein holds the most common genes and DNA from its merged rows. Within this sample are 550,000 to 600,000 distinct CDR3 sequences, with under 55% of them counted one time only. The ten largest clones add up to 20% to 25% of the sample. The specimen was blood. The source is an older man in good health.

The sample holds a few counts of this clonotype. V gene TRBV7-2 combines with J gene TRBJ2-3; D gene unclear. V lost 7 bases to trimming and J lost 1 base, with 9 bases between them. Germline CDR1 is SGHTA and CDR2 is FQGNSA. CDR3 length: 13 amino acids. The CDR3 spells CASTLLGTDTQYF. CDR3 DNA sequence: TGTGCCAGCACCCTTCTGGGCACAGATACGCAGTATTTT.

The chain has TRBV27 and TRBJ1-6; 10 bases fit TRBD1. Germline lookup yields CDR1 MNHEY and CDR2 SMNVEV (reference sequence). The V segment lost 0 bases and the J segment 0 bases; nucleotides outside the gene matches: 11. The CDR3 has 21 amino acids. The CDR3 sequence: CASSLSGRTGGFSSYNSPLHF. The CDR3 nucleotides read TGTGCCAGCAGTTTATCAGGTCGGACAGGGGGTTTTAGCTCCTATAATTCACCCCTCCACTTT.

The CDR3 loop is CASSFGTGTSYEQYF. The DNA of the CDR3 is TGTGCCAGCAGCTTCGGGACAGGGACATCCTACGAGCAGTACTTC. The chain combines TRBV7-9 with TRBJ2-7; TRBD1 matches at 9 bases. This CDR3 contains 15 residues. Germline V gene lookup returns CDR1 SEHNR and CDR2 FQNEAQ (reference sequence). Trimming removed 3 bases from V and 1 base from J; junction bases left unmatched: 4.

Ten or more counts support this clonotype. CDR3: CASSPARGASYNEQFF. The CDR3 nucleotides read TGCGCCAGCAGCCCCGCTCGGGGGGCCTCCTACAATGAGCAGTTCTTC. J is TRBJ2-1 and V is TRBV4-3; tentative D call: TRBD2 (7 bases). With 4 bases removed from V and 0 bases from J, the gap between germline ends came to 13 bases. The CDR3 contains 16 residues. Germline assignment: CDR1 LGHNA and CDR2 YSLEER.

This clonotype was detected only a few times. The junction departs from the called germline gene at one end, perhaps through a read error. CDR3: CASSQVEGKNIQYF. CDR3 DNA sequence: TGCGCTAGCAGCCAAGTAGAGGGTAAAAACATTCAGTACTTC. The chain employs TRBV4-3 and TRBJ2-7, with a weak D call TRBD2 (5 bases). The DNA end favors TRBJ2-4, so the J call may be wrong. This CDR3 is 14 amino acids long. Germline V CDR1 and CDR2: LGHNA, YSLEER.

The chain combines TRBV7-9 with TRBJ2-2; no clear D. V was trimmed by 5 bases and J by 1 base, leaving 8 bases between them. The length of the CDR3 is 14 residues. Germline-derived CDR1 and CDR2 are SEHNR and FQNEAQ (reference sequence). The CDR3 DNA reads TGTGCCAGCAGCAATTACAAGAACACCGGGGAGCTGTTTTTT. Translated: CASSNYKNTGELFF. The complete variable domain, with remaining parts taken from reference TRBV7-9 and TRBJ2-2, reads DTGVSQNPRHKITKRGQNVTFRCDPISEHNRLYWYRQTLGQGPEFLTYFQNEAQLEKSRLLSDRFSAERPKGSFSTLEIQRTEQGDSAMYLCASSNYKNTGELFFGEGSRLTVL.

The chain links TRBV5-1 to TRBJ1-6; 8 bases are shared with TRBD1. The CDR3 totals 18 residues. Germline V CDR1 and CDR2: SGHRS, YFSETQ. The ends lost 4 bases at V and 4 bases at J; junction bases unmatched: 13. The CDR3 spells CASSHGTGQKSYNSPLHF. CDR3 nucleotide sequence: TGCGCCAGCAGCCACGGGACAGGCCAAAAATCTTATAATTCACCCCTCCACTTT.

This clonotype was counted only a few times. This chain joins TRBV6-2 or TRBV6-3 and TRBJ2-2; D unclear. The ends were cut back, 5 bases at V and 7 bases at J, with 14 bases in the middle. The germline V gene encodes CDR1 MNHEY and CDR2 SVGEGT. The CDR3 is 14 residues long. CDR3 in DNA: TGTGCCAGCAGTGAGTACTCAGGCGTCGGGGAGCTGTTTTTT. It translates to CASSEYSGVGELFF.

The V gene is TRBV18, the J gene TRBJ2-7, with a possible D match to TRBD2 (6 bases). Trimming cost V 3 bases and J 4 bases, with 13 bases left between them. Germline-derived CDR1 and CDR2 are KGHSH and LQKENI. The CDR3 sequence is 14 residues long. CDR3 in DNA: TGTGCCAGCTCACCCACCGGAGGGGCTTACGAGCAGTACTTC. Protein sequence: CASSPTGGAYEQYF.

This clonotype came up many times. This chain joins TRBV6-6 and TRBJ1-1; D uncertain. Per the germline V gene, CDR1 is MNHNY and CDR2 is SVGAGI (reference sequence). V was shortened by 5 bases and J by 4 bases, with 11 bases between the two germline ends. The CDR3 is 13 residues long. The CDR3 spells CASSNEGGTEAFF. The DNA for the CDR3 is TGTGCCAGCAGTAACGAGGGCGGCACTGAAGCTTTCTTT.

This clonotype appeared a few times. The gene calls are TRBV7-9 and TRBJ2-1; 9 positions agree with TRBD1. The CDR3 extends over 15 amino acids. V lost 2 bases, J lost 10 bases, and 9 bases stayed unmatched. Germline V gene lookup returns CDR1 SEHNR and CDR2 FQNEAQ (reference sequence). The CDR3 spells CASSLPQGQGSEQFF. In DNA form, the CDR3 reads TGTGCCAGCAGCTTACCCCAGGGACAGGGTTCGGAGCAGTTCTTC.

This chain uses TRBV12-5 with TRBJ2-7; D is unresolved. The CDR3 extends over 13 amino acids. Trimming cost V 5 bases and J 4 bases, with 12 bases left between them. Germline V gene data show CDR1 as LGHNT and CDR2 as FRNRAP. CDR3 residues: CASGPSPLYEQYF. The CDR3 DNA sequence: TGTGCTAGTGGTCCGAGCCCCCTATACGAGCAGTACTTC.

This clonotype was found many times. V gene TRBV27 combines with J gene TRBJ2-1; D may be TRBD2 (6 bases). This CDR3 region has 12 residues. V lost 4 bases and J 10 bases, leaving 11 bases between the germline ends. CDR1 is MNHEY and CDR2 is SMNVEV in the germline V gene (reference sequence). CDR3 in amino acids: CASSSVGGEQFF. The CDR3 nucleotides are TGTGCCAGCAGTTCTGTGGGGGGAGAGCAGTTCTTC.

The V and J genes are TRBV25-1 and TRBJ2-4, with TRBD1 matching 7 bases. The CDR3 loop spans 18 amino acids. Trimming cost V 4 bases and J 3 bases; bases outside gene matches: 15. The germline CDR1 and CDR2 sequences are MGHDK and SYGVNS. CDR3 sequence reads: CASSADPRSRDSKNIQYF. In nucleotides, the CDR3 is TGTGCCAGCAGTGCAGACCCAAGGTCCCGGGACAGCAAAAACATTCAGTACTTC.

This clonotype has only a few counts. The chain links TRBV20-1 to TRBJ2-1; TRBD2 agrees at 9 bases. The CDR3 is made up of 15 amino acids. V was clipped by 5 bases and J by 0 bases; unmatched bases: 5. CDR1 and CDR2 (germline): DFQATT, SNEGSKA (reference sequence). CDR3 in DNA: TGCAGTGCTGGAGTAGCGGGGGCCTCCTACAATGAGCAGTTCTTC. This encodes CSAGVAGASYNEQFF.

This clonotype was picked up many times. V usage is TRBV6-6 and J usage is TRBJ2-7; 11 bases are a match to TRBD2. Germline V gene sequence: CDR1 MNHNY, CDR2 SVGAGI (reference sequence). The ends lost 0 bases at V and 1 base at J; junction bases unmatched: 2. This CDR3 region has 16 residues. This CDR3 is CASSYSGTSGSYEQYF. CDR3 bases: TGTGCCAGCAGTTACTCCGGGACTAGCGGATCCTACGAGCAGTACTTC.

V usage is TRBV20-1 and J usage is TRBJ2-1, with D unclear. CDR3 length: 15 amino acids. Per the germline V gene, CDR1 is DFQATT and CDR2 is SNEGSKA (reference sequence). Deletions cut 1 base from V and 8 bases from J, with 18 bases between. Here the CDR3 reads CSARVPESILDEQFF. As DNA, the CDR3 is TGCAGTGCTAGAGTCCCAGAATCTATTCTCGATGAGCAGTTCTTC.

This clonotype came up once. The J gene is TRBJ2-5, the V gene TRBV12-3 or TRBV12-4; the D gene is possibly TRBD2 (6 bases). Trimming cost V 2 bases and J 3 bases, with 10 bases left between them. The length of the CDR3 is 14 residues. CDR3 sequence (DNA): TGTGCCAGCAGTTTACCCACGGGAGAAGAGACCCAGTACTTC. It translates to CASSLPTGEETQYF.

This sequence joins TRBV4-3 and TRBJ1-6; D may be TRBD1 (6 bases). The CDR3 runs 15 residues. The V gene's germline CDR1 is LGHNA and CDR2 YSLEER. V was trimmed by 0 bases and J by 7 bases, leaving 10 bases between them. The CDR3 DNA reads as TGCGCCAGCAGCCAAGAGGACAGTCGGAATTCACCCCTCCACTTT. This translates into CASSQEDSRNSPLHF.

This chain uses TRBV4-3 with TRBJ2-7, with 7 bases lining up with TRBD2. Germline CDR1 reads LGHNA; CDR2 reads YSLEER. The junction had 7 bases not matched to a gene; V was cut back by 6 bases and J by 5 bases. This CDR3 is 13 amino acids long. For the CDR3, the DNA is TGCGCCAGCAGTCAGACTAGCCGGCACGAGCAGTACTTC. Protein sequence: CASSQTSRHEQYF.

The table lists this clonotype with many counts. The chain links TRBV6-5 to TRBJ1-6; D unresolved. V lost 0 bases to trimming and J lost 14 bases, with 17 bases between them. The CDR3 covers 15 residues. Looked up from germline, CDR1 is MNHEY and CDR2 is SVGAGI. The CDR3 region has the DNA TGTGCCAGCAGTTACTCAGCCGCTGTGATAGGATCCCTCCACTTT. Protein sequence: CASSYSAAVIGSLHF.

The chain is built from TRBV5-1 and TRBJ2-3; TRBD1 matches at 7 bases. CDR1 is SGHRS, CDR2 YFSETQ, per germline. The CDR3 is 15 residues long. V lost 3 bases and J lost 5; bases outside the gene matches: 9. In DNA form, the CDR3 reads TGCGCCAGCAGCTATAATCAGGGGGTCCAAGATACGCAGTATTTT. Translating gives CASSYNQGVQDTQYF.

The V and J genes are TRBV7-9 and TRBJ2-3; the D is unclear. Germline lookup yields CDR1 SEHNR and CDR2 FQNEAQ (reference sequence). V was pared by 2 bases and J by 5 bases, with 23 bases between. The CDR3 extends over 18 amino acids. The CDR3 nucleotides read TGTGCCAGCAGCTTACCCCCCAGTATAGGGATCGAGGTAGATACGCAGTATTTT. Protein sequence: CASSLPPSIGIEVDTQYF.

The chain combines TRBV5-1 with TRBJ2-7; D not certain. In germline, CDR1 is SGHRS, CDR2 YFSETQ. Trimming shortened V by 4 bases and J by 4 bases, and 15 bases separated the two germline ends. The CDR3 runs to 14 residues. The CDR3 DNA reads TGCGCCAGCAGCGTGGACGGCCTGGGGTACGAGCAGTACTTC. Protein sequence: CASSVDGLGYEQYF. Using reference TRBV5-1 and TRBJ2-7 for the parts outside the CDR3, the full variable domain is KAGVTQTPRYLIKTRGQQVTLSCSPISGHRSVSWYQQTPGQGLQFLFEYFSETQRNKGNFPGRFSGRQFSNSRSEMNVSTLELGDSALYLCASSVDGLGYEQYFGPGTRLTVT.

The J gene is TRBJ2-3, the V gene TRBV7-2; weak D call: TRBD2 (6 bases). Germline V gene lookup returns CDR1 SGHTA and CDR2 FQGNSA. This CDR3 contains 12 residues. V lost 11 bases, J lost 0 bases, and 9 bases lay in between. CDR3 sequence: CAGGTSTDTQYF. The DNA of the CDR3 is TGTGCCGGGGGGACTAGCACAGATACGCAGTATTTT.

The table lists this clonotype with a few counts. V usage is TRBV3-1 and J usage is TRBJ2-7; a possible D gene is TRBD1 (7 bases). Between the trimmed V and J ends, which lost 4 bases and 3 bases, there was a span of 10 bases. CDR3 length: 13 amino acids. Germline CDR1 LGHDT, CDR2 YNNKEL (reference sequence). CDR3 sequence reads: CASSRQGGYEQYF. DNA of the CDR3: TGTGCCAGCAGCCGACAGGGAGGCTACGAGCAGTACTTC.

The rearrangement joins TRBV20-1 to TRBJ2-5; possibly TRBD1 for D (6 bases). The V and J ends lost 3 bases and 7 bases respectively, with 15 bases between them. Germline V CDR1 and CDR2: DFQATT, SNEGSKA (reference sequence). The CDR3 is 13 amino acids. The CDR3 protein is CSASEGGRWTQYF. The CDR3 DNA follows: TGCAGTGCTAGTGAAGGGGGTAGGTGGACCCAGTACTTC.

This clonotype was detected only a few times. This chain joins TRBV7-2 and TRBJ2-1; 9 bases fit TRBD1. This CDR3 is 16 amino acids long. CDR1 is SGHTA, CDR2 FQGNSA, per germline. V lost 4 bases and J lost 7; bases outside the gene matches: 11. CDR3 residues: CASSYAGTGKWNEQFF. CDR3 coding DNA: TGTGCCAGCAGCTACGCCGGGACAGGGAAATGGAATGAGCAGTTCTTC.

This chain connects TRBV29-1 to TRBJ2-7, with 8 bases aligning to TRBD2. The ends lost 5 bases at V and 2 bases at J; junction bases unmatched: 8. Germline V CDR1 and CDR2: SQVTM, ANQGSEA. This CDR3 has 14 amino acids. Written as DNA, the CDR3 is TGCAGCGTTACCGGTAATAGCGGGGCCTACGAGCAGTACTTC. It is translated as CSVTGNSGAYEQYF.

This clonotype was picked up many times. The chain has TRBV6-6 and TRBJ2-7; D is possibly TRBD1 (6 bases). With 4 bases removed from V and 12 bases from J, the gap between germline ends came to 16 bases. The germline CDR1 and CDR2 sequences are MNHNY and SVGAGI (reference sequence). CDR3 length: 12 residues. Written as DNA, the CDR3 is TGTGCCAGCAGTTCTGGCCTGCAGGGGCCGTACTTC. Its protein product is CASSSGLQGPYF.